These 10 T cell receptor beta chains came from one sample sequenced in a study of blood T cell repertoires in COVID-19. The protocol was immunoSEQ multiplex PCR, while the TCRdb copy is restricted to in-frame clones and leaves out a portion. The table shows about 140,000 clones, with approximately 84% occurring only once. Source material: peripheral blood. These receptors were obtained from a human donor in a cohort sampled during active COVID-19.

This rearrangement joins TRBV20-1 to TRBJ2-5, with a possible D match to TRBD2 (6 bases). V lost 2 bases to trimming and J lost 5 bases, with 6 bases between them. Germline loops: CDR1 DFQATT, CDR2 SNEGSKA (reference sequence). The CDR3 consists of 11 residues. CDR3 amino acids: CSARRGETQYF. The CDR3 coding sequence is TGCAGTGCTAGACGGGGGGAGACCCAGTACTTC.

This chain uses TRBV5-1 with TRBJ1-2; 8 bases agree with TRBD1. V was pared by 5 bases and J by 7 bases, with 13 bases of the junction left unmatched. Per the germline V gene, CDR1 is SGHRS and CDR2 is YFSETQ. The CDR3 has 15 residues. The CDR3 region has the DNA TGCGCCAGCAGGGCCAGGACAGGGCGCGGAGGTGGCTACACCTTC. The encoded protein is CASRARTGRGGGYTF.

The chain recombines TRBV9 with TRBJ2-5, with 7 bases that match TRBD2. The germline gives CDR1 SGDLS, CDR2 YYNGEE. Trimming cost V 0 bases and J 4 bases; bases outside gene matches: 3. This CDR3 is built from 14 residues. The CDR3 region is CASSVDGRRETQYF. CDR3 nucleotide sequence: TGTGCCAGCAGCGTAGACGGGAGGCGAGAGACCCAGTACTTC.

This chain uses TRBV5-6 with TRBJ2-7; 10 bases align to TRBD1. This CDR3 has 16 residues. V dropped 4 bases and J dropped 4; count of bases not matched to a gene: 11. CDR1 and CDR2 (germline): SGHDT, YYEEEE. The CDR3 loop reads CASSRFGDRGRYEQYF. The CDR3 DNA follows: TGTGCCAGCAGCCGCTTCGGGGACAGGGGAAGATACGAGCAGTACTTC.

This chain joins TRBV28 and TRBJ2-1; maybe TRBD1 (6 bases). The CDR3 runs to 15 residues. Germline CDR1 reads MDHEN; CDR2 reads SYDVKM. Trimming removed 7 bases at V and 0 bases at J, with 13 bases between. The CDR3 DNA is TGTGCCAGCAATAAACCACAGGGCTCCTACAATGAGCAGTTCTTC. Translation gives CASNKPQGSYNEQFF. Full variable domain (missing parts from reference TRBV28 and TRBJ2-1): DVKVTQSSRYLVKRTGEKVFLECVQDMDHENMFWYRQDPGLGLRLIYFSYDVKMKEKGDIPEGYSVSREKKERFSLILESASTNQTSMYLCASNKPQGSYNEQFFGPGTRLTVL.

A single count supports this clone. The rearrangement joins TRBV5-1 to TRBJ1-2; D perhaps matches TRBD1 (5 bases). V shed 4 bases and J shed 2 bases, with 15 bases lying between them. The germline V gene encodes CDR1 SGHRS and CDR2 YFSETQ. The CDR3 contains 15 residues. This chain's CDR3 is CASSPGHGSNYGYTF. CDR3 nucleotide sequence: TGCGCCAGCAGCCCTGGACACGGGTCCAACTATGGCTACACCTTC. The entire variable domain, with the rest obtained from reference TRBV5-1 and TRBJ1-2, is as follows: KAGVTQTPRYLIKTRGQQVTLSCSPISGHRSVSWYQQTPGQGLQFLFEYFSETQRNKGNFPGRFSGRQFSNSRSEMNVSTLELGDSALYLCASSPGHGSNYGYTFGSGTRLTVV.

The V gene is TRBV6-1, the J gene TRBJ1-1, with 9 nucleotides matching TRBD1. Germline CDR1 MNHNS, CDR2 SASEGT. With 2 bases clipped from V and 5 bases from J, the junction kept 12 bases outside the gene matches. The CDR3 spans 17 residues. DNA for the CDR3: TGTGCCAGCAGTGAAAGGGGTCGGGACAGGGTTATTACTGAAGCTTTCTTT. It encodes CASSERGRDRVITEAFF.

The chain has TRBV20-1 and TRBJ1-5; 11 bases are shared with TRBD1. Losses at the gene ends were 3 bases for V and 2 bases for J; bases not matched to a gene: 3. The CDR3 is made up of 15 amino acids. The germline V gene has CDR1 DFQATT and CDR2 SNEGSKA (reference sequence). The CDR3 DNA reads as TGCAGTGCTAGTTGGGGACAGGGGGGCAATCAGCCCCAGCATTTT. Amino acid sequence: CSASWGQGGNQPQHF.

This clone was detected a few times. The chain recombines TRBV2 with TRBJ2-7; D is uncertain. The CDR3 consists of 13 residues. Germline V CDR1 and CDR2: SNHLY, FYNNEI. Trimming removed 3 bases at V and 2 bases at J, with 8 bases between. CDR3 DNA sequence: TGTGCCAGCAGTGACAAGCCTCCCTACGAGCAGTACTTC. It encodes CASSDKPPYEQYF.

This chain links TRBV5-4 with TRBJ2-3; D not resolved. V was clipped by 0 bases and J by 3 bases, with 8 bases between them. This CDR3 has 14 residues. From germline, CDR1 is SGHNT and CDR2 YYREEE (reference sequence). CDR3 residues: CASSLAGVTDTQYF. CDR3 nucleotides: TGTGCCAGCAGCTTGGCGGGTGTGACAGATACGCAGTATTTT.